A single sample is the source of the 20 T cell receptor beta chains below, sequenced in a study of cytomegalovirus exposure and HLA in healthy donors. TCRdb's table, derived via immunoSEQ multiplex PCR, lists solely in-frame clones and lacks some. Of 200,000 to 250,000 clones listed, around 86% are singletons. The sequenced material came from PBMCs. These receptors were collected from a young woman in good health and CMV-seropositive.

The chain couples TRBV2 to TRBJ1-1; the D gene is possibly TRBD1 (5 bases). The germline gives CDR1 SNHLY, CDR2 FYNNEI. CDR3 length equals 13 residues. The V and J ends lost 7 bases and 1 base respectively, with 10 bases between them. The CDR3 DNA sequence: TGTGCCAGCAACGCACAGGCGAACACTGAAGCTTTCTTT. Its translation: CASNAQANTEAFF. Variable domain in full (rest from reference TRBV2 and TRBJ1-1): EPEVTQTPSHQVTQMGQEVILRCVPISNHLYFYWYRQILGQKVEFLVSFYNNEISEKSEIFDDQFSVERPDGSNFTLKIRSTKLEDSAMYFCASNAQANTEAFFGQGTRLTVV.

The CDR3 here is CATSINGQNQETQYF. The CDR3 coding sequence is TGTGCCACCAGCATCAACGGACAGAACCAAGAGACCCAGTACTTC. This sequence joins TRBV15 and TRBJ2-5, with a possible D match to TRBD1 (6 bases). Trimming removed 4 bases from V and 0 bases from J, with 12 bases in between. CDR1 and CDR2 from the germline V gene are LNHNV and YYDKDF (reference sequence). CDR3 size: 15 residues.

This clone was seen a few times. The rearrangement joins TRBV2 to TRBJ1-5; TRBD1 matches 9 bases. This CDR3 comprises 14 residues. Trimming removed 4 bases from V and 8 bases from J; junction bases left unmatched: 6. Germline CDR1 and CDR2: SNHLY and FYNNEI. CDR3 in DNA: TGTGCCAGCAGTGGGGGACAGGGTTGGGAGCCCCAGCATTTT. Protein: CASSGGQGWEPQHF.

The chain uses TRBV29-1 and TRBJ2-3; 7 bases are shared with TRBD1. Germline V gene data show CDR1 as SQVTM and CDR2 as ANQGSEA. Unmatched junction bases numbered 6, after V lost 4 bases and J lost 2 bases. The CDR3 totals 14 residues. The CDR3 here is CSVGPTGNTDTQYF. In nucleotides, the CDR3 is TGCAGCGTTGGCCCGACAGGGAACACAGATACGCAGTATTTT.

The chain joins TRBV29-1 to TRBJ2-7, with TRBD2 as a possible D gene (6 bases). Germline lookup yields CDR1 SQVTM and CDR2 ANQGSEA. This CDR3 comprises 14 residues. V was shortened by 5 bases and J by 1 base, with 15 bases between the two germline ends. CDR3 sequence: CSVSPGTYSYEQYF. CDR3 DNA: TGCAGCGTTAGTCCCGGGACTTATTCCTACGAGCAGTACTTC.

This clone was found once. The genes are TRBV5-1 and TRBJ1-3; 7 bases line up with TRBD1. This CDR3 contains 17 residues. With 4 bases clipped from V and 1 base from J, the junction kept 11 bases outside the gene matches. Germline assignment: CDR1 SGHRS and CDR2 YFSETQ. The CDR3 coding sequence is TGCGCCAGCAGCCGAGACCCTGACAGGGTTTCTGGAAACACCATATATTTT. Translating gives CASSRDPDRVSGNTIYF.

The V gene is TRBV7-9, the J gene TRBJ2-3; the D gene is possibly TRBD1 (6 bases). Germline CDR1 reads SEHNR; CDR2 reads FQNEAQ (reference sequence). V was clipped by 5 bases and J by 0 bases, with 18 bases between them. The length of the CDR3 is 17 residues. The CDR3, as DNA: TGTGCCAGCAGCCCCTCCCTTTGGACAGCCAGCACAGATACGCAGTATTTT. It yields the protein CASSPSLWTASTDTQYF.

The rearrangement uses TRBV6-5 and TRBJ1-1, with D possibly matching TRBD1 (5 bases). V was shortened by 0 bases and J by 1 base, with 9 bases between the two germline ends. Looked up from germline, CDR1 is MNHEY and CDR2 is SVGAGI. CDR3 size: 15 residues. In nucleotides, the CDR3 is TGTGCCAGCAGTTACTCGGGTCAGGGGAACACTGAAGCTTTCTTT. This sequence encodes CASSYSGQGNTEAFF.

V usage is TRBV28 and J usage is TRBJ2-7; 7 bases are a match to TRBD2. The ends lost 4 bases at V and 1 base at J; junction bases unmatched: 7. Looked up from germline, CDR1 is MDHEN and CDR2 is SYDVKM. The CDR3 runs 15 residues. For the CDR3, the DNA is TGTGCCAGCAGTTCTGTTCCGGGGGGTTCCTACGAGCAGTACTTC. It is translated as CASSSVPGGSYEQYF. Full variable domain (remainder filled in from reference TRBV28 and TRBJ2-7): DVKVTQSSRYLVKRTGEKVFLECVQDMDHENMFWYRQDPGLGLRLIYFSYDVKMKEKGDIPEGYSVSREKKERFSLILESASTNQTSMYLCASSSVPGGSYEQYFGPGTRLTVT.

J is TRBJ2-5 and V is TRBV5-1; 12 bases fit TRBD2. The CDR3 totals 15 residues. J lost 5 bases, V lost 4 bases, and 6 bases had no gene match. Germline V gene sequence: CDR1 SGHRS, CDR2 YFSETQ. The CDR3 loop is CASSPSGRAVETQYF. The DNA of the CDR3 is TGCGCCAGCAGCCCTAGCGGGAGGGCCGTGGAGACCCAGTACTTC.

The rearrangement links TRBV27 to TRBJ2-1; D is uncertain. Germline V CDR1 and CDR2: MNHEY, SMNVEV (reference sequence). Trimming pared 2 bases from V and 4 bases from J, leaving 9 bases between. The length of the CDR3 is 14 residues. In nucleotides, the CDR3 is TGTGCCAGCAGTTTAATGCAGGCATACAATGAGCAGTTCTTC. Its protein is CASSLMQAYNEQFF.

As DNA, the CDR3 is TGTGCCAGTAGTATAGCGGGACTCTACGAGCAGTACTTC. It specifies CASSIAGLYEQYF. V is TRBV19 and J is TRBJ2-7; possible D gene TRBD2, 6 bases. The CDR3 has 13 amino acids. Germline V gene sequence: CDR1 LNHDA, CDR2 SQIVND (reference sequence). V lost 1 base, J lost 3 bases, and 7 bases lay in between.

The CDR3: CASSATGARTEAFF. DNA of the CDR3: TGTGCCAGCAGCGCTACAGGGGCGAGGACTGAAGCTTTCTTT. The chain recombines TRBV9 with TRBJ1-1; TRBD1 aligns across 7 bases. Trimming cost V 3 bases and J 5 bases; bases outside gene matches: 7. CDR1 is SGDLS and CDR2 is YYNGEE in the germline V gene. The CDR3 extends over 14 amino acids.

The V and J genes are TRBV27 and TRBJ1-1; perhaps TRBD1 as D (5 bases). Germline V gene sequence: CDR1 MNHEY, CDR2 SMNVEV (reference sequence). This CDR3 spans 14 amino acids. V dropped 8 bases and J dropped 5 bases, with 18 bases sitting between them. CDR3 sequence (DNA): TGTGCCAGCTCGTCCTCCAGGGCAGGGACTGAAGCTTTCTTT. Translation: CASSSSRAGTEAFF.

The chain joins TRBV5-6 to TRBJ2-7, with TRBD1 identical over 9 bases. This CDR3 contains 14 residues. V lost 6 bases to trimming and J lost 3 bases; unmatched junction nucleotides: 7. Germline-derived CDR1 and CDR2 are SGHDT and YYEEEE. The CDR3 nucleotides read TGTGCCAGCATGGGACAGGGAACATTCTACGAGCAGTACTTC. As protein: CASMGQGTFYEQYF. Looking up the rest from reference TRBV5-6 and TRBJ2-7 gives the full variable domain: DAGVTQSPTHLIKTRGQQVTLRCSPKSGHDTVSWYQQALGQGPQFIFQYYEEEERQRGNFPDRFSGHQFPNYSSELNVNALLLGDSALYLCASMGQGTFYEQYFGPGTRLTVT.

CDR3 amino acids: CASSLEGSGDEQFF. CDR3 coding DNA: TGCGCCAGCAGCTTGGAAGGGAGCGGAGATGAGCAGTTCTTC. The rearrangement links TRBV5-1 to TRBJ2-1; D is perhaps TRBD2 (5 bases). Germline V gene data show CDR1 as SGHRS and CDR2 as YFSETQ. The CDR3 runs 14 residues. V gave up 0 bases and J gave up 8 bases, with 12 bases separating them. The entire variable domain, with the rest obtained from reference TRBV5-1 and TRBJ2-1, is as follows: KAGVTQTPRYLIKTRGQQVTLSCSPISGHRSVSWYQQTPGQGLQFLFEYFSETQRNKGNFPGRFSGRQFSNSRSEMNVSTLELGDSALYLCASSLEGSGDEQFFGPGTRLTVL.

This clone occurred once. The rearrangement uses TRBV9 and TRBJ2-3, with 10 bases matching TRBD2. Germline-derived CDR1 and CDR2 are SGDLS and YYNGEE. The CDR3 loop spans 19 amino acids. Germline trimming cut 4 bases from V and 5 bases from J; bases unmatched to any gene: 19. This CDR3 is CASSPSLLRTSGGGDTQYF. CDR3 coding DNA: TGTGCCAGCAGCCCGAGCCTGCTTCGGACTAGCGGAGGGGGAGATACGCAGTATTTT.

The V call is TRBV28, the J call TRBJ2-1; 7 positions agree with TRBD2. This CDR3 comprises 16 residues. The germline gives CDR1 MDHEN, CDR2 SYDVKM. The V gene end was trimmed by 4 bases and the J gene end by 6 bases; junction bases not matched to a gene: 12. The DNA of the CDR3 is TGTGCCAGCAGTTCACTACTTTCTCGGACTAGCAATGAGCAGTTCTTC. The encoded protein is CASSSLLSRTSNEQFF.

The chain recombines TRBV7-9 with TRBJ2-7; D is possibly TRBD1 (5 bases). The length of the CDR3 is 16 residues. Per germline, CDR1 SEHNR and CDR2 FQNEAQ (reference sequence). Trimming cost V 5 bases and J 4 bases, with 21 bases left between them. Written as DNA, the CDR3 is TGTGCCAGCAGCGAGACAGAGCCCCGGTTCTCGTACGAGCAGTACTTC. Residues: CASSETEPRFSYEQYF.

This clone was observed a single time. The CDR3 region has the DNA TGTGCCAGCAGCTTGGCCAGGGCGTCTGGCTCCTACGAGCAGTACTTC. It is translated as CASSLARASGSYEQYF. This chain uses TRBV5-4 with TRBJ2-7, with D tentatively TRBD1 (5 bases). This CDR3 spans 16 amino acids. Trimming took off 0 bases at V and 0 bases at J, with 13 bases between the two ends. From germline, CDR1 is SGHNT and CDR2 YYREEE (reference sequence). The full variable domain, rest sourced from reference TRBV5-4 and TRBJ2-7, is ETGVTQSPTHLIKTRGQQVTLRCSSQSGHNTVSWYQQALGQGPQFIFQYYREEENGRGNFPPRFSGLQFPNYSSELNVNALELDDSALYLCASSLARASGSYEQYFGPGTRLTVT.